This is a list of T cell receptor beta chains from one sample in a study of T cell repertoires in cytomegalovirus infection. The antigens of these receptors remain unknown. TCRdb fed the reads into MiXCR, producing one record per CDR3 protein. The sample shows about 920,000 distinct CDR3 sequences, 25% to 40% of them seen only once. Here the sequenced sample was cultured CD8+ T cells from PBMCs, taken from culture after CMV antigen stimulation. The receptors were gathered from a human donor in good health (CMV status not recorded). Some clones in this sample may be carry-over from other donors' samples. CDR3s include the opening cysteine and the closing phenylalanine or tryptophan. The D gene is left open where the match is weak. The size entry is marked missing in some rows and otherwise reads once, few, many or a size class.

-,TRBJ2-1,-,TRBV6-2/TRBV6-3,TGTGCCAGCACCAAAGGGGGGGTCTACAATGAGCAGTTCTTC,CASTKGGVYNEQFF
-,TRBJ1-2,-,TRBV7-4,TGTGTCAGCAGCCACTCGTATGGCTACACCTTC,CVSSHSYGYTF
TRBD2,TRBJ2-5,many,TRBV7-8,TGTGCCAGCGCCCTAAGGTGGCGGGGGGGCCGAGAGACCCAGTACTTC,CASALRWRGGRETQYF
TRBD2,TRBJ2-2,-,TRBV29-1,TGCAGCGTTGGGCTAGCGGTCGGGGAGCTGTTTTTT,CSVGLAVGELFF
-,TRBJ2-1,-,TRBV19,TGTGCCAGTAGTATAGTAGAGGGTACCAATGAGCAGTTCTTC,CASSIVEGTNEQFF
-,TRBJ1-1,few,TRBV5-6,TGTGCCAGCAGCGGCGTGCGGGTTAGGGAAGCTTTCTTT,CASSGVRVREAFF
-,TRBJ2-2,-,TRBV5-1,TGCGCCAGCAGGGGTGTTTCGGGCACCGGGGAGCTGTTTTTT,CASRGVSGTGELFF
TRBD2,TRBJ2-3,-,TRBV7-9,TGTGCCAGCAGCGGACTAGCGGGGATATCAGATACGCAGTATTTT,CASSGLAGISDTQYF
-,TRBJ1-2,once,TRBV25-1,TGTGCCAGCAGTGAATATAGGAGTCGGGAGGGCTACACCTTC,CASSEYRSREGYTF
-,TRBJ1-2,many,TRBV7-6,TGTGCCAGCAGCCCGAGCGGGGGACGAAACTATGGCTACACCTTC,CASSPSGGRNYGYTF
TRBD1,TRBJ1-5,-,TRBV19,TGTGCCAGTCGTCACAGGGGGAATCAGCCCCAGCATTTT,CASRHRGNQPQHF
TRBD2,TRBJ2-3,few,TRBV7-8,TGTGCCAGCAGCTTAGGCCCAGCGGGGGCCCTCACAGATACGCAGTATTTT,CASSLGPAGALTDTQYF
TRBD1,TRBJ1-2,few,TRBV10-3,TGTGCCATCAGTGAGGACGGACAGGGCTATGGCTACACCTTC,CAISEDGQGYGYTF
TRBD2,TRBJ2-1,many,TRBV7-8,TGTGCCAGCAGCCACGGGGGGGCCTTGTACAATGAGCAGTTCTTC,CASSHGGALYNEQFF
-,TRBJ1-5,-,TRBV19,TGTGCCAGTAGTACCTATGGTCATAGCAATCAGCCCCAGCATTTT,CASSTYGHSNQPQHF
-,TRBJ1-1,-,TRBV6-2/TRBV6-3,TGTGCCAGCAGTTACAGTTTACCCACCACTGAAGCTTTCTTT,CASSYSLPTTEAFF
-,TRBJ2-1,few,TRBV2,TGTGCCAGCGGGGGGCGGGAGCAGTTCTTC,CASGGREQFF
-,TRBJ2-7,-,TRBV5-1,TGCGCCAGCAGCTTGGATGGGGCCAGTTCCTACGAGCAGTACTTC,CASSLDGASSYEQYF
-,TRBJ2-2,few,TRBV6-1,TGTGCCACCGCACAGGGAGATCCCGGGGAGCTGTTTTTT,CATAQGDPGELFF
-,TRBJ2-5,-,TRBV12-3/TRBV12-4,TGTGCCAGCAGTTTTTTTTATGGGGGGGCCGGGGAGACCCAGTACTTC,CASSFFYGGAGETQYF
-,TRBJ2-4,-,TRBV13,TGTGCCAGCAGCTCCGGGGTGCCGGGAAACATTCAGTACTTC,CASSSGVPGNIQYF
TRBD2,TRBJ2-1,many,TRBV7-8,TGTGCCAGCAGCCCGGCCCCTTTAGCGGGGGCAAATGAGCAGTTCTTC,CASSPAPLAGANEQFF
TRBD2,TRBJ2-3,few,TRBV5-1,TGCGCCAGCAGCACGCCCGGGACTAGCGGCATTTCTTATAGTGGTACGCAGTATTTT,CASSTPGTSGISYSGTQYF
TRBD1,TRBJ1-2,-,TRBV12-5,TGTGCTAGTGGTTTTCGGGCCTCAGACAGGGACAACTATGGCTACACCTTC,CASGFRASDRDNYGYTF
-,TRBJ1-4,-,TRBV20-1,TGCACTGGGCCGCAGGGACCAACTAATGAAAAACTGTTTTTT,CTGPQGPTNEKLFF
TRBD1,TRBJ1-2,-,TRBV7-9,TGTGCCAGCAGCCAGGGACAGGGGGTCAACGGCTACACCTTC,CASSQGQGVNGYTF
-,TRBJ2-2,-,TRBV28,TGTGCCACGAGTAGCCGGGGCAACACCGGGGAGCTGTTTTTT,CATSSRGNTGELFF
TRBD2,TRBJ2-1,few,TRBV5-6,TGTGCCAGCAGCCTCGGACTAGCGGGGGCTCACGAGCAGTTCTTC,CASSLGLAGAHEQFF
-,TRBJ2-2,few,TRBV13,TGTGCCAGCAGCGTACAGGTTCCCGGGGAGCTGTTTTTT,CASSVQVPGELFF
TRBD2,TRBJ2-7,-,TRBV2,TGTGCCAGCAGTGACGCTGGGATAGCGGGGACTGGAGAGCAGTACTTC,CASSDAGIAGTGEQYF
TRBD2,TRBJ2-3,few,TRBV11-2,TGTGCCAGCAGCCCGGTAGCGGGGGGAACTAGCACAGATACGCAGTATTTT,CASSPVAGGTSTDTQYF
-,TRBJ1-1,few,TRBV20-1,TGCAGTGCTGCCGCTATCCAGAACTTGAACACTGAAGCTTTCTTT,CSAAAIQNLNTEAFF
TRBD1,TRBJ2-1,many,TRBV7-6,TGTGCCAGCAGCCTCCCCCCACCCGGGACAGGGGACCATGAGCAGTTCTTC,CASSLPPPGTGDHEQFF
TRBD1,TRBJ1-2,-,TRBV27,TGTGCCAGCAGCTTAACCCTAGGACAGGGGGAGTCCTATGGCTACACCTTC,CASSLTLGQGESYGYTF
-,TRBJ2-3,-,TRBV10-3,TGTGCCATCAGGAAACAGGGAAGTAGCACAGATACGCAGTATTTT,CAIRKQGSSTDTQYF
-,TRBJ1-2,-,TRBV6-1,TGTGCCAGCAGTGAAGCTTCGGGCAACTATGGCTACACCTTC,CASSEASGNYGYTF
-,TRBJ1-2,few,TRBV9,TGTGCCAGCAGCGTAGGAGGGCAAGCTAACTATGGCTACACCTTC,CASSVGGQANYGYTF
TRBD2,TRBJ2-1,few,TRBV19,TGTGCCAGCCAGATACTAGCGGGGGGAGGCAATGAGCAGTTCTTC,CASQILAGGGNEQFF
-,TRBJ1-2,-,TRBV7-9,TGTGCCAGCAGCTTAGAAGAGAGGTATAGGAAAGGCTACACCTTC,CASSLEERYRKGYTF
-,TRBJ2-3,few,TRBV7-8,TGTGCCAGCAGCTCCAAAACGAGGGTCTCTAGCACAGATACGCAGTATTTT,CASSSKTRVSSTDTQYF
-,TRBJ2-7,-,TRBV20-1,TGCAGTGCTATCCCCGGGGACGGACCCTACGAGCAGTACTTC,CSAIPGDGPYEQYF
-,TRBJ2-3,few,TRBV12-3/TRBV12-4,TGTGCCAGCAGTTCTCCCCGGGACCACACAGATACGCAGTATTTT,CASSSPRDHTDTQYF
-,TRBJ2-5,-,TRBV29-1,TGCAGCGTTGAGGATTTCCAAGAGACCCAGTACTTC,CSVEDFQETQYF
-,TRBJ1-3,-,TRBV10-3,TGTGCCATGGTCATCAGGGAAGGAGACACCATATATTTT,CAMVIREGDTIYF
-,TRBJ2-1,-,TRBV4-3,TGCGCCAGCAGCCATTTACTGCAGGGCTCGAACAATGAGCAGTTCTTC,CASSHLLQGSNNEQFF
-,TRBJ1-1,-,TRBV27,TGTGCCAGCAGTCAAAACAGGGCCGAAGCTTTCTTT,CASSQNRAEAFF
TRBD1,TRBJ1-5,few,TRBV7-8,TGTGCCAGCAGCTTAAATTCACAGGGGAATCAGCCCCAGCATTTT,CASSLNSQGNQPQHF
-,TRBJ1-1,many,TRBV12-5,TGTGCTAGTGGTTTGGCAAAATTCAGGGAAACTGAAGCTTTCTTT,CASGLAKFRETEAFF
TRBD1,TRBJ1-3,-,TRBV9,TGTGCCAGCAGCCCCGGGGACAGTTCCTCTGGAAACACCATATATTTT,CASSPGDSSSGNTIYF
TRBD1,TRBJ2-2,-,TRBV4-3,TGCGCCAGCAGCCAAGACAGGGGGATGAACACCGGGGAGCTGTTTTTT,CASSQDRGMNTGELFF
-,TRBJ1-1,-,TRBV19,TGTGCCAGTAGTCCCGGACGAATACTGAACACTGAAGCTTTCTTT,CASSPGRILNTEAFF
TRBD1,TRBJ2-1,once,TRBV27,TGTGCCAGTAGACAGGGGGCGTGGGAGCAGTTCTTC,CASRQGAWEQFF
-,TRBJ1-1,few,TRBV27,TGTGCCAGCAGTTTATCGGCAGGTGAAGCTTTCTTT,CASSLSAGEAFF
-,TRBJ2-1,-,TRBV4-3,TGCGCCAGCAGCCAAGCCCCAGTCCCCAATGAGCAGTTCTTC,CASSQAPVPNEQFF
-,TRBJ2-2,-,TRBV5-5,TGTGCCAGCAGCTTGGCCACGACAGGAGCGAACACCGGGGAGCTGTTTTTT,CASSLATTGANTGELFF